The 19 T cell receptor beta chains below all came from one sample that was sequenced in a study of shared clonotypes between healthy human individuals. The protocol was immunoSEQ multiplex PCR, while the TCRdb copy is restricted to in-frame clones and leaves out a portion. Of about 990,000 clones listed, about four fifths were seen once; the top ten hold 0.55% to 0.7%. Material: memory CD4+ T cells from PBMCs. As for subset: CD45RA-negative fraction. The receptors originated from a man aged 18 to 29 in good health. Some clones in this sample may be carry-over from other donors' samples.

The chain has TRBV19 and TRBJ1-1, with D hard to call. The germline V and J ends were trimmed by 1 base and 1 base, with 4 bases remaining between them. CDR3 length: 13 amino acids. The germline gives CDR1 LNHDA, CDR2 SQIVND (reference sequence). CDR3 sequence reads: CASSIARNTEAFF. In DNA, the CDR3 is TGTGCCAGTAGTATAGCCCGGAACACTGAAGCTTTCTTT.

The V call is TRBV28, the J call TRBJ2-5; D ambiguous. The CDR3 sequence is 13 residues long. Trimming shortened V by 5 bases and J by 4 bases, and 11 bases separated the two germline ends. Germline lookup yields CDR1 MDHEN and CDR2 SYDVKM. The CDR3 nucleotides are TGTGCCAGCAGTCTTTCGGACGGAGAGACCCAGTACTTC. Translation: CASSLSDGETQYF.

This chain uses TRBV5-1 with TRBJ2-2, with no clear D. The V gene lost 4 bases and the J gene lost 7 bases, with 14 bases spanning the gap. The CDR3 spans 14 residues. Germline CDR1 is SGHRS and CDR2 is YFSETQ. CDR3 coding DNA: TGCGCCAGCAGCCCCAGACCAGAAGTCGGGGAGCTGTTTTTT. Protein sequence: CASSPRPEVGELFF.

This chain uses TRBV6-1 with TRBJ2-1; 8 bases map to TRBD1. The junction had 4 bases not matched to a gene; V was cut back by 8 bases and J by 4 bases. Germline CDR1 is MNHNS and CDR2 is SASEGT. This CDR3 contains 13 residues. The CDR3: CASGGTGYNEQFF. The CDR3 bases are TGTGCCAGCGGGGGGACAGGATACAATGAGCAGTTCTTC.

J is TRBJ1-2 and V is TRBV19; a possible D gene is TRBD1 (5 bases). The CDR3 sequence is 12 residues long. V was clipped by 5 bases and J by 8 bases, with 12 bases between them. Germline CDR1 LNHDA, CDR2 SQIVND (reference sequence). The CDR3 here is CASSFRDSGYTF. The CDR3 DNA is TGTGCCAGTAGTTTCCGGGACTCAGGCTACACCTTC.

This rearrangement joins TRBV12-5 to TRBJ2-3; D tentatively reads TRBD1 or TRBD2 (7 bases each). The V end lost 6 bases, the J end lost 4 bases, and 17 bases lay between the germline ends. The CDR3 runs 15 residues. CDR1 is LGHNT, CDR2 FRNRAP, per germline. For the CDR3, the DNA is TGTGCTAGTGGGCGGGGGACAGTGGGCGCAGATACGCAGTATTTT. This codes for CASGRGTVGADTQYF.

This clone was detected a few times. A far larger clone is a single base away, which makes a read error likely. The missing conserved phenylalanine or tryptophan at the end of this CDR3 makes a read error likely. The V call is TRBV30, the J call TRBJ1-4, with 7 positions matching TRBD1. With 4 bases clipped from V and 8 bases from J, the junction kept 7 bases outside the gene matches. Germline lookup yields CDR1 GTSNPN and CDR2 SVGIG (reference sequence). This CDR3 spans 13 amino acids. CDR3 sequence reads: CAWILKGGEKLFL. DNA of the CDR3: TGTGCCTGGATCCTCAAAGGGGGCGAAAAACTGTTTTTA.

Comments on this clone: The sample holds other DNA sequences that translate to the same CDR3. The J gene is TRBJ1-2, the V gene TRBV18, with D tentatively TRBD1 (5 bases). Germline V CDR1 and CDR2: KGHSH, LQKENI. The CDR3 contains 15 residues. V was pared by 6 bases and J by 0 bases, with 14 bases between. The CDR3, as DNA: TGTGCCAGCTCGCCATCCGGGACCGCTAACTATGGCTACACCTTC. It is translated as CASSPSGTANYGYTF.

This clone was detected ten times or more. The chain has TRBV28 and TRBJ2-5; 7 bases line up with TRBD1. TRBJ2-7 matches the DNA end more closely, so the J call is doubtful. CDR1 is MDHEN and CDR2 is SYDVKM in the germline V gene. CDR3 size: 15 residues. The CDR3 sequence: CASSPPGQAIYEQYF. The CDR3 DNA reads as TGTGCCAGCAGTCCCCCCGGACAGGCCATCTACGAGCAGTACTTC.

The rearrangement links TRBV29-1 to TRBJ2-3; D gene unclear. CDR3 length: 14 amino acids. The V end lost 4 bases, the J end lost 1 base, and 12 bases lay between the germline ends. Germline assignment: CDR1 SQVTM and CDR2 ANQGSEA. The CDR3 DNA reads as TGCAGCGTTGGTCTAATGCTTGGCACAGATACGCAGTATTTT. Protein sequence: CSVGLMLGTDTQYF.

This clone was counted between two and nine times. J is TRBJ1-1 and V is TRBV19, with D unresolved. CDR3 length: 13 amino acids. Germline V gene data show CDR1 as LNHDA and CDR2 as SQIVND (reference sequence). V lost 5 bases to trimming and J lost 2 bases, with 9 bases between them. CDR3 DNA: TGTGCCAGTAGTCTGGCAGACAACACTGAAGCTTTCTTT. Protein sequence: CASSLADNTEAFF.

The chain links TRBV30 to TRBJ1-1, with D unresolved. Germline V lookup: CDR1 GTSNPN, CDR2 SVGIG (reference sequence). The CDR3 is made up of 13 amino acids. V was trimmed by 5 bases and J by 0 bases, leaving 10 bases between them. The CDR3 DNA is TGTGCCTGGTCGCCCGGAGTGAACACTGAAGCTTTCTTT. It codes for CAWSPGVNTEAFF.

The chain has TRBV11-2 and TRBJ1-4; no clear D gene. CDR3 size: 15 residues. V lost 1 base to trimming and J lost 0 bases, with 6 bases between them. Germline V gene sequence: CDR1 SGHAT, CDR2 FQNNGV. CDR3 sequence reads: CASSLGGATNEKLFF. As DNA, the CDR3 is TGTGCCAGCAGCTTAGGGGGTGCAACTAATGAAAAACTGTTTTTT.

The CDR3 DNA sequence: TGTGCCAGCAGCGGTCCCAGGGGGGGACAGGGGTACGAGCAGTACTTC. It yields the protein CASSGPRGGQGYEQYF. This sequence joins TRBV7-9 and TRBJ2-5, with TRBD1 identical over 10 bases. The J call could be wrong; TRBJ2-7 is a better fit for the DNA end. CDR1 and CDR2 from the germline V gene are SEHNR and FQNEAQ (reference sequence). This CDR3 spans 16 amino acids.

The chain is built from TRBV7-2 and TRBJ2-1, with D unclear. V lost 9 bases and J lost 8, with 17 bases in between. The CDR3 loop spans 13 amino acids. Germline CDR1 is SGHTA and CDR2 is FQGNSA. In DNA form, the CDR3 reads TGTGCCAGTCCCCCGCGCCTGCCAGATGAGCAGTTCTTC. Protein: CASPPRLPDEQFF.

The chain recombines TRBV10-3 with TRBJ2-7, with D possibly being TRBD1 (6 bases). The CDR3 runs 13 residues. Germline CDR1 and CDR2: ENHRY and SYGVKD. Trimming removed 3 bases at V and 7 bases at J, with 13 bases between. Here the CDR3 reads CAISDEGHGEQYF. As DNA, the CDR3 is TGTGCCATCAGTGACGAGGGACATGGAGAGCAGTACTTC.

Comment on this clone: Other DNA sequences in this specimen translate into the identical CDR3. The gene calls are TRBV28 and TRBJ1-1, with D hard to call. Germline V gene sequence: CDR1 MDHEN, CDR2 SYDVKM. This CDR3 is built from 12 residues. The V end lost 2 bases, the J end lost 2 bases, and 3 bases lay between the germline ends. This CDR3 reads CASSLRNTEAFF. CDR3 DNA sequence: TGTGCCAGCAGTTTACGCAACACTGAAGCTTTCTTT.

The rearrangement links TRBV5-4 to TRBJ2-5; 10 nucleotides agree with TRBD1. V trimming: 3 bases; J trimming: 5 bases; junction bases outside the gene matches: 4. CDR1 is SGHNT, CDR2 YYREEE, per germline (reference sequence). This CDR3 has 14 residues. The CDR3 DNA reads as TGTGCCAGCAGCTCCGGGACAGGGGTTGAGACCCAGTACTTC. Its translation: CASSSGTGVETQYF.

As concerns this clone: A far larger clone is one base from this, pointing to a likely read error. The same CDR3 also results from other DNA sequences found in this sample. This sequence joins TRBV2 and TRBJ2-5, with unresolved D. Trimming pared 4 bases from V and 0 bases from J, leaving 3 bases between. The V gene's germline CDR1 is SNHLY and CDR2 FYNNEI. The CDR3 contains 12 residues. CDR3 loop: CASSGYQETQYF. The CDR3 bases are TGTGCCAGCAGTGGGTACCAAGAGACCCAGTACTTC. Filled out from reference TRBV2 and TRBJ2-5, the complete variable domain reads EPEVTQTPSHQVTQMGQEVILRCVPISNHLYFYWYRQILGQKVEFLVSFYNNEISEKSEIFDDQFSVERPDGSNFTLKIRSTKLEDSAMYFCASSGYQETQYFGPGTRLLVL.